This T cell receptor (beta chain) stems from a study of blood T cell repertoires in COVID-19. V shed 1 base, J shed 6 bases, and the junction held 7 bases outside the gene matches. The germline CDR1 and CDR2 sequences are SGHNT and YYREEE (reference sequence). This CDR3 has 15 residues. Only in-frame clones appear in the TCRdb table, and some are missing; sequencing was by immunoSEQ multiplex PCR. The sample carries roughly 200,000 clones, 88% recorded once. The chain has TRBV5-4 and TRBJ2-1, with TRBD2 matching 7 bases. Sequenced: peripheral blood. This sequence was found in a man aged 65 to 85 with acute or convalescent COVID-19. The CDR3 is CASSLKLSGTNEQFF. The CDR3 DNA is TGTGCCAGCAGCTTGAAACTAAGCGGGACCAATGAGCAGTTCTTC.